This TCR beta chain was sequenced during a study of T-cell reconstitution after alpha-beta-depleted transplantation in children. Whole-study results and caveats: Several hundred expanded graft clones reportedly supplied alpha-beta T cells about two months after transplant.

TCRbeta library construction was performed incorporating unique molecular identifiers. In TCRdb, the PCR reads were re-called with MiXCR into one record per CDR3 protein. The table lists approximately 300,000 distinct CDR3 sequences, about 9.5% of them singletons. This clonotype was seen repeatedly, ten times or more. The target antigen is unknown. Sequenced material: PBMCs, taken before TCRalphabeta/CD19-depleted stem cell transplant. The receptor comes from a boy under two years old with acute myeloid leukemia, due to receive a stem cell transplant.

The CDR3 spells CASRNTRQGTVRETQYF. CDR3 coding DNA: TGTGCCAGCAGAAACACTCGACAGGGGACTGTGAGAGAGACCCAGTACTTC. J is TRBJ2-5 and V is TRBV12-3 or TRBV12-4; 8 bases match TRBD1. CDR3 size: 17 residues. Unmatched junction bases numbered 16, after V lost 6 bases and J lost 4 bases.